The next 23 T cell receptor beta chains were all read from a single sample in a study of spatial heterogeneity in lung cancer. For these receptors, no antigen is known. Indicated time point: sample taken at primary tumor resection. Whole-study results and caveats: Higher tumor mutation counts went along with higher counts of expanded intratumoral alpha and beta TCRs.

TCRdb reanalysed the 5' RACE reads using MiXCR and keeps one entry per CDR3 protein. The sample includes 13,000 or so distinct CDR3 sequences, 4% to 5.5% of them seen just once. The material sequenced was lung tumor tissue, taken at surgery. These receptors were obtained from a male donor with early-stage non-small cell lung cancer.

Ten or more counts support this clonotype. CDR3 DNA sequence: TGTGCCAGCACCCAATTCGCAGGGGCGCGGACCCACGAGCAGTACTTC. Amino acid sequence: CASTQFAGARTHEQYF. The chain is built from TRBV6-1 and TRBJ2-7, with a weak D call TRBD1 (6 bases). This CDR3 spans 16 amino acids. Germline V gene data show CDR1 as MNHNS and CDR2 as SASEGT. Between the trimmed V and J ends, which lost 7 bases and 5 bases, there was a span of 24 bases.

This clonotype was detected ten times or more. The rearrangement uses TRBV2 and TRBJ1-6, with D possibly being TRBD1 (6 bases). V shed 4 bases and J shed 9 bases, with 10 bases lying between them. From germline, CDR1 is SNHLY and CDR2 FYNNEI. CDR3 length equals 13 residues. The CDR3 DNA is TGTGCCAGCAGTGGGCAGGGGTCTTCACCCCTCCACTTT. It yields the protein CASSGQGSSPLHF.

This clonotype was counted many times. The CDR3 is CASSLGYTQYF. CDR3 sequence (DNA): TGTGCCAGCAGCTTGGGATATACGCAGTATTTT. This rearrangement joins TRBV7-9 to TRBJ2-3; D is undetermined. Germline V gives CDR1 SEHNR, CDR2 FQNEAQ (reference sequence). The CDR3 totals 11 residues. V dropped 3 bases and J dropped 7 bases, with 5 bases sitting between them.

Ten or more counts support this clonotype. This sequence joins TRBV7-6 and TRBJ1-6; D ambiguous. V lost 5 bases to trimming and J lost 1 base, with 9 bases between them. Germline CDR1 and CDR2: SGHVS and FNYEAQ. The CDR3 covers 15 residues. The CDR3 bases are TGTGCCAGCAGCGAAGCGCAGTCCTATAATTCACCCCTCCACTTT. It yields the protein CASSEAQSYNSPLHF. The full variable domain, completed using reference TRBV7-6 and TRBJ1-6, is GAGVSQSPRYKVTKRGQDVALRCDPISGHVSLYWYRQALGQGPEFLTYFNYEAQQDKSGLPNDRFSAERPEGSISTLTIQRTEQRDSAMYRCASSEAQSYNSPLHFGNGTRLTVT.

The V gene is TRBV6-1, the J gene TRBJ1-4, with TRBD1 identical over 7 bases. Germline CDR1 is MNHNS and CDR2 is SASEGT. Germline trimming cut 5 bases from V and 4 bases from J; bases unmatched to any gene: 4. The CDR3 sequence is 14 residues long. The CDR3 is CASSRTGVNEKLFF. The CDR3 DNA reads TGTGCCAGCAGTCGGACAGGCGTTAATGAAAAACTGTTTTTT.

This clonotype was observed a handful of times. The genes are TRBV6-5 and TRBJ1-2; tentatively, D is TRBD1 (5 bases). The germline V gene encodes CDR1 MNHEY and CDR2 SVGAGI. The CDR3 length is 15 residues. Trimming shortened V by 6 bases and J by 8 bases, and 22 bases separated the two germline ends. DNA for the CDR3: TGTGCCAGCAGCCCTTTACGGGGCGACATCTTCGGCTACACCTTC. It specifies CASSPLRGDIFGYTF.

This clonotype was observed at least ten times. V gene TRBV20-1 combines with J gene TRBJ2-1; TRBD2 matches 15 bases. The CDR3 extends over 18 amino acids. The germline CDR1 and CDR2 sequences are DFQATT and SNEGSKA (reference sequence). Losses at the gene ends were 6 bases for V and 4 bases for J; bases not matched to a gene: 13. CDR3 coding DNA: TGCAGTGCCACGGTTCGGACTAGCGGGGGGGCTGCATACAATGAGCAGTTCTTC. It specifies CSATVRTSGGAAYNEQFF.

This clonotype was detected many times. The CDR3 DNA is TGTGCCAGCAGCTTGGGTTCCGGCTCTAGCACAGATACGCAGTATTTT. Its translation is CASSLGSGSSTDTQYF. The V and J genes are TRBV5-4 and TRBJ2-3; D unclear. Trimming removed 0 bases from V and 0 bases from J, with 11 bases in between. The CDR3 runs 16 residues. Looked up from germline, CDR1 is SGHNT and CDR2 is YYREEE (reference sequence).

This clonotype appeared many times. The genes are TRBV6-2 or TRBV6-3 and TRBJ2-7; D is ambiguous. The CDR3 has 12 residues. The V end lost 6 bases, the J end lost 7 bases, and 13 bases lay between the germline ends. Germline-derived CDR1 and CDR2 are MNHEY and SVGEGT. CDR3 amino acids: CASRPNLGEQYF. DNA of the CDR3: TGTGCCAGCAGACCCAACCTTGGAGAGCAGTACTTC.

This clonotype is judged medium-sized. CDR3 bases: TGTGCCAGCAGCTCCTTCACAGGGGGCACTGAAGCTTTCTTT. Translated: CASSSFTGGTEAFF. The rearrangement links TRBV7-2 to TRBJ1-1, with 8 bases lining up with TRBD1. The germline V gene has CDR1 SGHTA and CDR2 FQGNSA. CDR3 size: 14 residues. V shed 4 bases and J 4 bases; nucleotides not matched to a gene: 5.

By sample fraction, this clonotype is medium-sized. This chain uses TRBV20-1 with TRBJ1-5, with D tentatively TRBD1 (5 bases). CDR1 is DFQATT and CDR2 is SNEGSKA in the germline V gene (reference sequence). Between the trimmed V and J ends, which lost 3 bases and 8 bases, there was a span of 14 bases. The CDR3 contains 13 residues. CDR3 nucleotides: TGCAGTGCTAGTGGAGGGGAGGGGAAGCCCCAGCATTTT. Residues: CSASGGEGKPQHF.

At least ten counts were recorded for this clonotype. The chain has TRBV3-1 and TRBJ2-3, with D possibly being TRBD2 (6 bases). V lost 6 bases and J lost 3, with 13 bases in between. The CDR3 is 14 residues long. From germline, CDR1 is LGHDT and CDR2 YNNKEL (reference sequence). Written as DNA, the CDR3 is TGTGCCAGCAGACCTAGCGAGAGGACAGATACGCAGTATTTT. It encodes CASRPSERTDTQYF.

By sample fraction, this clonotype is medium-sized. J is TRBJ2-2 and V is TRBV4-1; D is uncertain. Germline V CDR1 and CDR2: MGHRA, YSYEKL. V lost 1 base to trimming and J lost 5 bases, with 14 bases between them. CDR3 length: 16 amino acids. The CDR3 DNA is TGCGCCAGCAGCCAAGTTCCCCGGGTGGAGACCGGGGAGCTGTTTTTT. It encodes CASSQVPRVETGELFF.

This clonotype was picked up many times. This chain connects TRBV7-2 to TRBJ2-1; TRBD1 aligns across 9 bases. Germline loops: CDR1 SGHTA, CDR2 FQGNSA. V lost 4 bases and J lost 4; bases outside the gene matches: 5. This CDR3 spans 15 amino acids. CDR3 sequence: CASSWDRAGYNEQFF. CDR3 nucleotides: TGTGCCAGCAGCTGGGACAGGGCTGGGTACAATGAGCAGTTCTTC.

This clonotype was found many times. This chain joins TRBV28 and TRBJ1-2; TRBD1 is a possible D gene (6 bases). CDR3 length equals 17 residues. Germline lookup yields CDR1 MDHEN and CDR2 SYDVKM. Deletions cut 6 bases from V and 3 bases from J, with 23 bases between. CDR3 in amino acids: CASSPRHHRGPDYGYTF. The CDR3 nucleotides are TGTGCCAGCAGCCCCCGCCACCACCGGGGGCCGGACTATGGCTACACCTTC.

Concerning this clonotype itself: Possible read error: a much larger clone is one base away. The V gene is TRBV6-5, the J gene TRBJ2-2; no clear D. The length of the CDR3 is 12 residues. Germline lookup yields CDR1 MNHEY and CDR2 SVGAGI. The V end lost 5 bases, the J end lost 8 bases, and 9 bases lay between the germline ends. For the CDR3, the DNA is TGTGCCAGCAGTCCCTCGTCTGGGGAGCTGTTTTTT. This gives the protein CASSPSSGELFF.

This clonotype occurred many times. This rearrangement joins TRBV6-6 to TRBJ1-5; TRBD1 is a possible D gene (5 bases). This CDR3 has 14 amino acids. Germline V gene sequence: CDR1 MNHNY, CDR2 SVGAGI (reference sequence). With 6 bases removed from V and 14 bases from J, the gap between germline ends came to 23 bases. CDR3: CASSPRSGGTSKHF. CDR3 in DNA: TGTGCCAGCAGCCCCCGAAGCGGGGGTACGTCAAAGCATTTT.

The rearrangement joins TRBV19 to TRBJ2-6; D is ambiguous. The V and J ends lost 7 bases and 0 bases respectively, with 7 bases between them. The CDR3 sequence is 14 residues long. Germline V gene data show CDR1 as LNHDA and CDR2 as SQIVND (reference sequence). CDR3 in amino acids: CASIHRSGANVLTF. In nucleotides, the CDR3 is TGTGCCAGTATTCATCGCTCTGGGGCCAACGTCCTGACTTTC.

This clonotype showed up many times. This chain joins TRBV7-6 and TRBJ1-4; TRBD1 is a possible D gene (5 bases). The CDR3 has 16 residues. Trimming left V 6 bases short and J 2 bases short, with 16 bases between. CDR1 SGHVS and CDR2 FNYEAQ come from the germline V gene. DNA of the CDR3: TGTGCCAGCAGTTCCATCCGGGGGAGTACTAATGAAAAACTGTTTTTT. It translates to CASSSIRGSTNEKLFF.

This clonotype was seen only a few times. The V gene is TRBV6-5, the J gene TRBJ2-7; D remains unclear. This CDR3 spans 14 amino acids. V was cut by 0 bases and J by 4 bases, with 10 bases left in between. From germline, CDR1 is MNHEY and CDR2 SVGAGI. DNA for the CDR3: TGTGCCAGCAGTTACTCTTTTAGCAGTTACGAGCAGTACTTC. It translates to CASSYSFSSYEQYF.

This clonotype was found a few times. V gene TRBV2 combines with J gene TRBJ2-3, with TRBD1 matching over 10 bases. CDR3 size: 14 residues. The J segment lost 5 bases and the V segment lost 6 bases, leaving 5 bases of the junction unmatched. Germline lookup yields CDR1 SNHLY and CDR2 FYNNEI. DNA of the CDR3: TGTGCCAGCAGACGGACAGGGGGTGGAGATACGCAGTATTTT. Translating it yields CASRRTGGGDTQYF.

The V gene is TRBV11-2, the J gene TRBJ2-1, with D possibly TRBD2 on 5 matching bases. The J call may be wrong; the DNA end is better matched by TRBJ2-7. The germline CDR1 and CDR2 sequences are SGHAT and FQNNGV. The CDR3 covers 16 residues. In DNA, the CDR3 is TGTGCCAGCAGCTTCGGCCCAGGAGAAGGGAGCAGAGAGCAGTACTTC. Translation: CASSFGPGEGSREQYF.

This clonotype was found many times. This chain uses TRBV6-6 with TRBJ1-3; D gene unclear. V lost 2 bases to trimming and J lost 0 bases, with 11 bases between them. The germline CDR1 and CDR2 sequences are MNHNY and SVGAGI (reference sequence). This CDR3 region has 16 residues. The CDR3, as DNA: TGTGCCAGCAGTTACCCCGTGGCCATCTCTGGAAACACCATATATTTT. Its translation is CASSYPVAISGNTIYF.